These T cell receptor beta chains were read from a single sample in a study of beta chain features in type 1 diabetes. Sequenced by immunoSEQ multiplex PCR; TCRdb stores in-frame clones only, minus some. The repertoire includes over 40,000 clones, roughly 68% of them detected once, and about 2.1% sits in the top ten. The sequenced material came from Tregs from blood. The origin of the receptors is a young woman with type 1 diabetes. Each CDR3 is given with its conserved first and last residue. Fields, in order: clone size, J gene, V gene, D gene, CDR3 DNA, CDR3 protein. A D gene is named only where the DNA matches it firmly. Only part of the rows carry a size: once, few, many, or a class if the clone is expanded.

.,TRBJ2-3,TRBV7-6,TRBD2,TGTGCCAGCAGCTTAACCGCGGGGGGGCAAATAGATACGCAGTATTTT,CASSLTAGGQIDTQYF
.,TRBJ1-6,TRBV5-1,.,TGCGCCAGCAGCCCAGGGGTCTCACCCCTCCACTTT,CASSPGVSPLHF
.,TRBJ2-3,TRBV4-3,TRBD2,TGCGCCAGCAGCCATCGACTAGCGGGAGGAGATACGCAGTATTTT,CASSHRLAGGDTQYF
.,TRBJ2-5,TRBV18,.,TGTGCCAGCTCACCACTTAGCCAAGAGACCCAGTACTTC,CASSPLSQETQYF
.,TRBJ2-1,TRBV29-1,.,TGCAGCGTTGACAGGGGTTACAATGAGCAGTTCTTC,CSVDRGYNEQFF
few,TRBJ2-7,TRBV7-9,TRBD1,TGTGCCAGCAGCAACAACTTTCAGGGGGTGCCCCCCCGGCAGTACTTC,CASSNNFQGVPPRQYF
.,TRBJ2-7,TRBV7-9,TRBD1,TGTGCCAGCAGCCGCCGGGACAGGGGGCGGGAGCAGTACTTC,CASSRRDRGREQYF
.,TRBJ2-4,TRBV11-2,.,TGTGCCAGCAGCTCCTCAAGGAGTTTAGCCAAAAACATTCAGTACTTC,CASSSSRSLAKNIQYF
.,TRBJ1-5,TRBV6-5,TRBD1,TGTGCCAGCAGACGACAGGGTCAGCCCCAGCATTTT,CASRRQGQPQHF
.,TRBJ1-4,TRBV7-9,.,TGTGCCAGCAGCACGCGAGGAGGATCTGAAAAACTGTTTTTT,CASSTRGGSEKLFF
.,TRBJ2-7,TRBV5-1,.,TGCGCCAGCAGCCAGGGGATACAGGGCAACGAGCAGTACTTC,CASSQGIQGNEQYF
.,TRBJ2-3,TRBV7-2,.,TGTGCCAGCAGCTTAGGGCAGTTCACAGATACGCAGTATTTT,CASSLGQFTDTQYF
few,TRBJ1-1,TRBV5-1,.,TGCGCCAGCAGCTTGTCCACAACAGTGAACACTGAAGCTTTCTTT,CASSLSTTVNTEAFF
few,TRBJ2-1,TRBV7-9,.,TGTGCCAGCAGCTTAGCGCCCGGAGCCACGTTCTTC,CASSLAPGATFF
.,TRBJ2-2,TRBV27,TRBD2,TGTGCCAGCAGTTTATTAGGGCTAGCGGCGAACACCGGGGAGCTGTTTTTT,CASSLLGLAANTGELFF
few,TRBJ2-3,TRBV7-9,.,TGTGCCAGCAGCTTACCGGATACGCAGTATTTT,CASSLPDTQYF
.,TRBJ1-2,TRBV21-1,.,TGTGCCAGCAGCTCCCCAGGGGGCAGGATTAGCTACACCTTC,CASSSPGGRISYTF
.,TRBJ2-7,TRBV27,.,TGTGCCAGCAGTTTCAGGGGCGGCTCCTACGAGCAGTACTTC,CASSFRGGSYEQYF
.,TRBJ2-7,TRBV30,.,TGTGCCGGAGGAGTAGCCTACGAGCAGTACTTC,CAGGVAYEQYF
.,TRBJ2-1,TRBV18,TRBD1,TGTGCCAGCTCACCCCGGGGACAGGGGGAGCAGTTCTTC,CASSPRGQGEQFF
.,TRBJ2-7,TRBV7-2,.,TGTGCCAGCAGCTTAGTAGGGGGGGGAATTAGGGGACCCTACGAGCAGTACTTC,CASSLVGGGIRGPYEQYF
few,TRBJ2-7,TRBV7-9,.,TGTGCCAGCAGCCGAAGACAGGCCTACGAGCAGTACTTC,CASSRRQAYEQYF
.,TRBJ2-3,TRBV5-6,.,TGTGCCAGCAGCTTGGTGGGGGGATTTAGCACAGATACGCAGTATTTT,CASSLVGGFSTDTQYF
.,TRBJ1-2,TRBV19,.,TGTGCCAGTACGCGGGGCTATGGCTACACCTTC,CASTRGYGYTF
few,TRBJ2-7,TRBV2,.,TGTGCCAGTCGGGAGTTTTCCTACGAGCAGTACTTC,CASREFSYEQYF
.,TRBJ2-7,TRBV4-3,TRBD2,TGCGCCAGCAGCCAAGATGGGAGGGACTACGAGCAGTACTTC,CASSQDGRDYEQYF
.,TRBJ2-1,TRBV6-5,TRBD1,TGTGCCAGCAGTCAACAGACAGGGTGGCAGGATGAGCAGTTCTTC,CASSQQTGWQDEQFF
.,TRBJ2-2,TRBV4-1,TRBD2,TGCGCCAGCAGCCCACGTGCCGCCGGGACTACGAACACCGGGGAGCTGTTTTTT,CASSPRAAGTTNTGELFF
.,TRBJ2-7,TRBV7-9,TRBD1,TGTGCCAGCAGCCAAGCCGGGACAGGACACTACGAGCAGTACTTC,CASSQAGTGHYEQYF
.,TRBJ2-1,TRBV19,.,TGTGCCACCCACCGGGAGGGGGCGCGTCTGAATGAGCAGTTCTTC,CATHREGARLNEQFF
.,TRBJ2-4,TRBV18,.,TGTGCCAGCTCACCACCTGGCCTGCTAGCCAAAAACATTCAGTACTTC,CASSPPGLLAKNIQYF
few,TRBJ2-2,TRBV25-1,TRBD2,TGTGCCAGCAGTCCACGGACTAGCGGGAACATAGGCCGGGAGCTGTTTTTT,CASSPRTSGNIGRELFF
.,TRBJ2-4,TRBV19,.,TGTGCCAGTATCGGTAGCTCCAAAAACATTCAGTACTTC,CASIGSSKNIQYF
.,TRBJ2-7,TRBV5-6,.,TGTGCCAGCAGCCACAGCCAATTCTACGAGCAGTACTTC,CASSHSQFYEQYF
few,TRBJ2-3,TRBV5-1,TRBD1,TGCGCCAGCAGCTTGGGTGGGACAGACACAGATACGCAGTATTTT,CASSLGGTDTDTQYF
.,TRBJ1-1,TRBV6-1,.,TGTGCTATCCGGGGGACCCTGAACACTGAAGCTTTCTTT,CAIRGTLNTEAFF
few,TRBJ2-7,TRBV14,.,TGTGCCAGCAGCCGCGGACTCCCCCGACGGGAGCAGTACTTC,CASSRGLPRREQYF
.,TRBJ1-1,TRBV14,.,TGTGCCAGCAGCCAACCCGTGGGACATCTGGGGACTGAAGCTTTCTTT,CASSQPVGHLGTEAFF
.,TRBJ2-7,TRBV2,.,TGTGCCACCCTCCCCGGTAGACTCTCCTACGAGCAGTACTTC,CATLPGRLSYEQYF
once,TRBJ2-5,TRBV5-1,.,TGCGCCAGCAGGCCGGACAGCCAAGAGACCCAGTACTTC,CASRPDSQETQYF
.,TRBJ1-1,TRBV19,.,TGTGCCAGTAGTATAGATCCGGGGAGCCAAGCTTTCTTT,CASSIDPGSQAFF
.,TRBJ2-2,TRBV19,TRBD2,TGTGCCAGTAGTATAATCGGCGGGAGCGGGGCCGGGGAGCTGTTTTTT,CASSIIGGSGAGELFF
.,TRBJ1-2,TRBV7-2,.,TGTGCCAGCAGCCCAGACTATGGCTACACCTTC,CASSPDYGYTF
.,TRBJ1-2,TRBV7-9,.,TGTGCCAGCAGCTTAGGGAGCGGGGGACCGCGGGCGCACACCTTC,CASSLGSGGPRAHTF
.,TRBJ2-2,TRBV7-3,TRBD2,TGTGCCAGCAGCTCCCACCAAGCGGGAATCGGCACCGGGGAGCTGTTTTTT,CASSSHQAGIGTGELFF